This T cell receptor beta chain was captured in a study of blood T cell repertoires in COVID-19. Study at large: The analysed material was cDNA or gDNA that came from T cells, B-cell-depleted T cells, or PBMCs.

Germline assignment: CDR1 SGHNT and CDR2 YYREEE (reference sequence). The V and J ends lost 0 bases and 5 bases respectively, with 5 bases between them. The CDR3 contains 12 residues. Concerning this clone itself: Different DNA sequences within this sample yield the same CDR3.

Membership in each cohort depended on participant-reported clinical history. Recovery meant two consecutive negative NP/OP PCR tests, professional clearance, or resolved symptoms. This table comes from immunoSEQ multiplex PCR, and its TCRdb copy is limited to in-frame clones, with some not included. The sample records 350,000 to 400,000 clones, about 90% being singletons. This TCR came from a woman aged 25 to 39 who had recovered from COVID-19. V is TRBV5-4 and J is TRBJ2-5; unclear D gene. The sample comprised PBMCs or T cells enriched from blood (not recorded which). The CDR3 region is CASSLARETQYF. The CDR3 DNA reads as TGTGCCAGCAGCTTGGCGCGGGAGACCCAGTACTTC. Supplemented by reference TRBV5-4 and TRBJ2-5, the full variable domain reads ETGVTQSPTHLIKTRGQQVTLRCSSQSGHNTVSWYQQALGQGPQFIFQYYREEENGRGNFPPRFSGLQFPNYSSELNVNALELDDSALYLCASSLARETQYFGPGTRLLVL.